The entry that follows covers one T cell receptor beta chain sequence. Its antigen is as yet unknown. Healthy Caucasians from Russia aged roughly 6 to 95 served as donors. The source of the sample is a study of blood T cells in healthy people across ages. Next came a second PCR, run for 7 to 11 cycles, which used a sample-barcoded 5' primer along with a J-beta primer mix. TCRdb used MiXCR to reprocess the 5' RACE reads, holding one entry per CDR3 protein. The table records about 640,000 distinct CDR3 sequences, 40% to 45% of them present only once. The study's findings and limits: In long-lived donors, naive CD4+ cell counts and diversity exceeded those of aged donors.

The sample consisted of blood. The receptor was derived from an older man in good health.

The CDR3 here is CASSEPPATGAGNTIYF. The CDR3 region has the DNA TGCGCCAGCAGTGAGCCCCCGGCGACAGGGGCTGGAAACACCATATATTTT. The chain uses TRBV10-2 and TRBJ1-3, with 8 positions matching TRBD1. V was clipped by 2 bases and J by 2 bases; unmatched bases: 8. The germline gives CDR1 WSHSY, CDR2 SAAADI. There are 17 residues in the CDR3.